The present T cell receptor (beta chain) was sequenced within a study of OX40 agonist ivuxolimab in advanced cancers. Profiled with immunoSEQ multiplex PCR; TCRdb holds only in-frame clones, not every one. The sample has fewer than 90,000 clones; more than 85% are singletons. Germline lookup yields CDR1 LNHNV and CDR2 YYDKDF (reference sequence). This CDR3 spans 14 amino acids. The trim removed 1 base at V and 4 bases at J, leaving 1 base unmatched. This TCR was sampled from an adult with an advanced solid tumor such as melanoma, head and neck, liver or kidney cancer. Sequenced material: CD4+ or CD8+ T cells sorted from blood, taken in a trial of the OX40 agonist ivuxolimab. This chain joins TRBV15 and TRBJ1-5, with 7 bases matching TRBD1. CDR3 DNA: TGTGCCACCAGCAGAGCCAGGGGGAATCAGCCCCAGCATTTT. Its translation: CATSRARGNQPQHF.